Following are 16 T cell receptor beta chains from one sample sequenced in a study of T cell clones after liver transplantation. Data came from immunoSEQ multiplex PCR; TCRdb stores just in-frame clones and leaves some out. The data show under 150,000 clones, 90% seen once. Sample: CD4+ T cells from blood, taken 12 months after liver transplant. The receptors originated from a human patient who received a liver transplant. Among the T cells, some may be from the graft donor.

V is TRBV28 and J is TRBJ1-4, with D tentatively TRBD1 (6 bases). The V gene lost 5 bases and the J gene lost 0 bases, with 10 bases spanning the gap. The CDR3 runs to 15 residues. CDR1 and CDR2 from the germline V gene are MDHEN and SYDVKM. CDR3 sequence (DNA): TGTGCCAGCAGTCCGCGGACAGCAACTAATGAAAAACTGTTTTTT. Its protein is CASSPRTATNEKLFF.

The V call is TRBV6-5, the J call TRBJ2-7; the match to TRBD1 covers 7 bases. The CDR3 has 16 amino acids. V gave up 2 bases and J gave up 6 bases; unmatched junction bases: 13. Germline loops: CDR1 MNHEY, CDR2 SVGAGI. This CDR3 is CASSYNPGTAQGEQYF. DNA for the CDR3: TGTGCCAGCAGTTACAATCCCGGGACAGCCCAGGGCGAGCAGTACTTC.

This rearrangement joins TRBV5-5 to TRBJ2-7; D perhaps matches TRBD2 (5 bases). The CDR3 totals 15 residues. The V and J ends lost 2 bases and 4 bases respectively, with 16 bases between them. Germline CDR1 reads SGHKS; CDR2 reads YYEKEE (reference sequence). The CDR3 is CASSFVGSGEYEQYF. The CDR3 region has the DNA TGTGCCAGCAGCTTCGTTGGGTCCGGGGAATACGAGCAGTACTTC.

The V gene is TRBV6-1, the J gene TRBJ2-2, with 10 bases identical to TRBD2. The V gene end was trimmed by 9 bases and the J gene end by 5 bases; junction bases not matched to a gene: 6. The CDR3 runs 14 residues. Germline loops: CDR1 MNHNS, CDR2 SASEGT. CDR3 coding DNA: TGTGCCAGTGGACTAGCGGTAGGAACCGGGGAGCTGTTTTTT. Its protein product is CASGLAVGTGELFF.

V gene TRBV7-2 combines with J gene TRBJ2-7, with D perhaps TRBD1 (5 bases). Deletions cut 5 bases from V and 4 bases from J, with 12 bases between. Germline CDR1 reads SGHTA; CDR2 reads FQGNSA. This CDR3 contains 13 residues. The CDR3 region is CASSPRQGYEQYF. In nucleotides, the CDR3 is TGTGCCAGCAGCCCCCGGCAGGGTTACGAGCAGTACTTC.

The rearrangement joins TRBV25-1 to TRBJ1-5; 8 nucleotides match TRBD1. This CDR3 comprises 16 residues. Germline lookup yields CDR1 MGHDK and CDR2 SYGVNS. V was pared by 3 bases and J by 3 bases, with 7 bases of the junction left unmatched. DNA for the CDR3: TGTGCCAGCAGTGACACTACAGGGGGGAACAATCAGCCCCAGCATTTT. Translation gives CASSDTTGGNNQPQHF.

The chain joins TRBV19 to TRBJ1-5; 12 nucleotides agree with TRBD1. Germline V gives CDR1 LNHDA, CDR2 SQIVND (reference sequence). CDR3 size: 19 residues. J gave up 6 bases and V 0 bases, and 12 bases lay outside the gene matches. CDR3 region: CASSIDVNARDRGRQPQHF. DNA of the CDR3: TGTGCCAGTAGTATAGACGTAAATGCCCGGGACAGGGGGCGTCAGCCCCAGCATTTT.

This clone was observed a single time. The sample contains more than one DNA sequence encoding this CDR3. This chain uses TRBV2 with TRBJ1-2; D remains ambiguous. Per the germline V gene, CDR1 is SNHLY and CDR2 is FYNNEI. The CDR3 totals 13 residues. Trimming took off 1 base at V and 3 bases at J, with 6 bases between the two ends. CDR3 sequence (DNA): TGTGCCAGCAGTGAAGGGGAGGACTATGGCTACACCTTC. Its translation is CASSEGEDYGYTF.

The chain combines TRBV2 with TRBJ2-7, with D maybe TRBD1 (6 bases). This CDR3 comprises 13 residues. V was cut by 8 bases and J by 6 bases, with 17 bases left in between. CDR1 is SNHLY and CDR2 is FYNNEI in the germline V gene. In DNA form, the CDR3 reads TGTGCCAGCGAAAAGCAGGGGAAGGGCGAGCAGTACTTC. It specifies CASEKQGKGEQYF.

This chain links TRBV7-9 with TRBJ2-3, with D hard to call. The ends were cut back, 10 bases at V and 6 bases at J, with 11 bases in the middle. The CDR3 has 11 amino acids. CDR1 is SEHNR and CDR2 is FQNEAQ in the germline V gene (reference sequence). CDR3 sequence (DNA): TGTGCCACGTCCCCCCTGGATACGCAGTATTTT. Translation: CATSPLDTQYF.

This clone was seen only once. The V call is TRBV14, the J call TRBJ2-7; weak D call: TRBD1 (5 bases). Germline V gene lookup returns CDR1 SGHDN and CDR2 FVKESK. The CDR3 sequence is 16 residues long. The ends were cut back, 1 base at V and 5 bases at J, with 18 bases in the middle. CDR3 sequence (DNA): TGTGCCAGCAGCCAAGTGGTCGGCAGGGAACCCAACGAGCAGTACTTC. Translating it yields CASSQVVGREPNEQYF. Supplemented by reference TRBV14 and TRBJ2-7, the full variable domain reads EAGVTQFPSHSVIEKGQTVTLRCDPISGHDNLYWYRRVMGKEIKFLLHFVKESKQDESGMPNNRFLAERTGGTYSTLKVQPAELEDSGVYFCASSQVVGREPNEQYFGPGTRLTVT.

The rearrangement joins TRBV29-1 to TRBJ1-1; no definite D call. Germline CDR1 reads SQVTM; CDR2 reads ANQGSEA. V was pared by 5 bases and J by 1 base, with 11 bases between. The length of the CDR3 is 13 residues. The chain's CDR3 is CSVPRIANTEAFF. CDR3 coding DNA: TGCAGCGTTCCCAGAATAGCGAACACTGAAGCTTTCTTT.

This chain joins TRBV7-8 and TRBJ2-3, with D possibly being TRBD2 (5 bases). The V gene's germline CDR1 is SGHVS and CDR2 FQNEAQ. The V end lost 5 bases, the J end lost 6 bases, and 15 bases lay between the germline ends. The CDR3 has 14 amino acids. This chain's CDR3 is CASSPTDLLDTQYF. In DNA form, the CDR3 reads TGTGCCAGCAGCCCGACGGACTTGTTGGATACGCAGTATTTT.

CDR3 in amino acids: CASNPGGDTQYF. The CDR3 nucleotides are TGTGCCAGCAATCCGGGGGGCGATACGCAGTATTTT. The chain carries TRBV6-5 and TRBJ2-3; D is perhaps TRBD2 (7 bases). Germline CDR1 and CDR2: MNHEY and SVGAGI. Trimming took 7 bases from V and 6 from J, leaving 11 bases between them. The CDR3 is 12 amino acids.

The chain joins TRBV30 to TRBJ2-5; D ambiguous. Germline values: CDR1 GTSNPN, CDR2 SVGIG (reference sequence). V gave up 3 bases and J gave up 5 bases, with 13 bases separating them. The CDR3 totals 13 residues. This CDR3 is CAWSRGTTETQYF. The CDR3 coding sequence is TGTGCCTGGAGCCGAGGAACTACGGAGACCCAGTACTTC.

The chain links TRBV2 to TRBJ2-1, with a possible D match to TRBD2 (6 bases). The CDR3 covers 16 residues. Deletions cut 2 bases from V and 4 bases from J, with 15 bases between. The V gene's germline CDR1 is SNHLY and CDR2 FYNNEI. Here the CDR3 reads CASSERTSPMYNEQFF. The CDR3 DNA sequence: TGTGCCAGCAGTGAACGTACTAGCCCCATGTACAATGAGCAGTTCTTC.